This T cell receptor (beta chain) was sequenced during a study of post-analysis software for immune sequencing data. Study-level points and caveats: Relative to controls, patients with multiple sclerosis showed significantly lower normalized Chao1 diversity.

TCR beta cDNA libraries had unique molecular identifiers. TCRdb reanalysed the PCR reads using MiXCR and keeps one entry per CDR3 protein. In the table there are 150,000 to 200,000 distinct CDR3 sequences, about 37% of which are singletons. Notes on this clonotype: Its cognate antigen is unknown.

Sequenced material: blood, taken after autologous hematopoietic stem cell transplantation. The sequence was obtained from a girl between 5 and 17 years old with multiple sclerosis.

DNA of the CDR3: TGTGCCAGCAGCTTAGTGGTCGGGTACGAGCAGTACTTC. Amino acids: CASSLVVGYEQYF. This chain connects TRBV7-6 to TRBJ2-7; D call uncertain. Germline V gene data show CDR1 as SGHVS and CDR2 as FNYEAQ. The ends were cut back, 1 base at V and 4 bases at J, with 8 bases in the middle. The CDR3 is 13 residues long. Based on the CDR3 plus reference TRBV7-6 and TRBJ2-7, the full variable domain is GAGVSQSPRYKVTKRGQDVALRCDPISGHVSLYWYRQALGQGPEFLTYFNYEAQQDKSGLPNDRFSAERPEGSISTLTIQRTEQRDSAMYRCASSLVVGYEQYFGPGTRLTVT.